Sequencing of this T cell receptor beta chain was carried out in a study of vaccination and CD4 T cells after COVID-19. Study outcomes and limitations: The authors identified 304 of 307 vaccine-specific clones in convalescent patients as spike mono-reactive. Only after vaccination were a median roughly 90% of convalescents' reactive clones seen.

Sequencing of cultured CD4+ T cell DNA used the Oncomine TCR Beta short-read assay. Genomic DNA was drawn out of CD4+ T cells grown in culture. TCRdb used MiXCR to reprocess the PCR reads, holding one entry per CDR3 protein. Of fewer than 8,000 distinct CDR3 sequences detected, less than 50% appear once; the ten largest clones hold about 57%. As concerns this clonotype: Its antigen is still unknown.

V was trimmed by 0 bases and J by 0 bases, leaving 3 bases between them. In germline, CDR1 is SGHRS, CDR2 YFSETQ. This CDR3 contains 13 residues. The treatment here: roughly 10-day PBMC culture with coronavirus spike peptide pools or control peptides (ViraFEST assay). Investigators obtained the unexposed donor's CD4+ T cells before the COVID-19 pandemic (2011-2018). Via ViraFEST, peptide pools expanded antigen-specific T cells before TCR sequencing. V usage is TRBV5-1 and J usage is TRBJ1-1; D is uncertain. This receptor was obtained from a human donor in good health. Source material: CD4+ T cells from blood, cultured in vitro. CDR3 nucleotide sequence: TGCGCCAGCAGCTTGGTGGTGAACACTGAAGCTTTCTTT. Translation gives CASSLVVNTEAFF.